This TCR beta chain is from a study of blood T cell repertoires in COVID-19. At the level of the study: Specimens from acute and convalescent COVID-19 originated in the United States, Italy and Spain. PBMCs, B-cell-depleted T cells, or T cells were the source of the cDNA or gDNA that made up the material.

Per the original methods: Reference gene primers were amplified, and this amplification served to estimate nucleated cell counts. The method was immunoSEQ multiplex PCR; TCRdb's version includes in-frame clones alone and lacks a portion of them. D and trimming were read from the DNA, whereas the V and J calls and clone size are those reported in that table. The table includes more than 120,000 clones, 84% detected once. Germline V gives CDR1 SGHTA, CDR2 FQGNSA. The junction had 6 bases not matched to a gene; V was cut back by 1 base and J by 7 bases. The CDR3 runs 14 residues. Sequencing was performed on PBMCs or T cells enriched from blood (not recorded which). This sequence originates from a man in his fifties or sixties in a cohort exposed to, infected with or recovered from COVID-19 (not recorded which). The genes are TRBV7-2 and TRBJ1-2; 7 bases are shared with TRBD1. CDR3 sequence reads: CASSLVQGQGGYTF. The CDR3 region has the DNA TGTGCCAGCAGCTTAGTACAGGGGCAGGGTGGCTACACCTTC.